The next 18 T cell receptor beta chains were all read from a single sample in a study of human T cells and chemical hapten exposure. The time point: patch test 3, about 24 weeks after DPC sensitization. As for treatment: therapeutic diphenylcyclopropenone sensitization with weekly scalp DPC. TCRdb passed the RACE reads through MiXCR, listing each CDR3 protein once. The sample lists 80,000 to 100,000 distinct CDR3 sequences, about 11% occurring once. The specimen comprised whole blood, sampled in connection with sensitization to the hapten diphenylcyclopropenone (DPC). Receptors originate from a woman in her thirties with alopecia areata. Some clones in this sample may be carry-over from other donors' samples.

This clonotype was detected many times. Here the CDR3 reads CASSQGGVEDQMKKLFF. The CDR3 DNA reads as TGCGCCAGCAGCCAAGGGGGTGTTGAGGATCAAATGAAGAAACTGTTTTTT. The gene calls are TRBV4-1 and TRBJ1-4; D not certain. The V and J ends lost 1 base and 11 bases respectively, with 23 bases between them. Germline values: CDR1 MGHRA, CDR2 YSYEKL. This CDR3 comprises 17 residues.

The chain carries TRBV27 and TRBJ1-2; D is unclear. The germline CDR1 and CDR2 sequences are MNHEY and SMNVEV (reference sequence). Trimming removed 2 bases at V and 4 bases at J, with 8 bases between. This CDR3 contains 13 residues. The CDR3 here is CASSLGLFYGYTF. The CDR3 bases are TGTGCCAGCAGTTTAGGGCTCTTCTATGGCTACACCTTC.

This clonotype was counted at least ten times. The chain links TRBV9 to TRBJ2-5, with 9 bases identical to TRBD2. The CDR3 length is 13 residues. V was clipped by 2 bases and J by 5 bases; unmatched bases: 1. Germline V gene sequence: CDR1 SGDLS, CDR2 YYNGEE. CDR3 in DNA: TGTGCCAGCAGCGTTCTAGCGGGGGAGACCCAGTACTTC. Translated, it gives CASSVLAGETQYF.

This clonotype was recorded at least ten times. The CDR3 region is CASSLDWGDTQYF. The CDR3 DNA follows: TGTGCCAGCAGCTTGGATTGGGGCGATACGCAGTATTTT. The chain recombines TRBV5-5 with TRBJ2-3; the D gene is possibly TRBD1 (5 bases). This CDR3 is 13 amino acids long. Germline CDR1 is SGHKS and CDR2 is YYEKEE (reference sequence). Trimming pared 0 bases from V and 6 bases from J, leaving 8 bases between. The full variable domain, in which reference TRBV5-5 and TRBJ2-3 provide the parts outside the CDR3, is DAGVTQSPTHLIKTRGQQVTLRCSPISGHKSVSWYQQVLGQGPQFIFQYYEKEERGRGNFPDRFSARQFPNYSSELNVNALLLGDSALYLCASSLDWGDTQYFGPGTRLTVL.

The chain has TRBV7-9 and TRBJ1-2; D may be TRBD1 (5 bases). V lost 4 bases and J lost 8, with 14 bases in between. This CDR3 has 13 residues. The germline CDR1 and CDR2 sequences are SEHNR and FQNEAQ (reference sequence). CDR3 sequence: CASSSRQLDGYTF. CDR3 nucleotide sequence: TGTGCCAGCAGCTCCCGACAGCTGGACGGCTACACCTTC.

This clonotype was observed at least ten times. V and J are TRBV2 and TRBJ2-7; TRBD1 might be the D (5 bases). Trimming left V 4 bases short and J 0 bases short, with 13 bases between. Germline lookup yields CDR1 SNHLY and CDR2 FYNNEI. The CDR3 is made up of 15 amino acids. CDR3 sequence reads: CASSVDSFSSYEQYV. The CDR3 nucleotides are TGTGCCAGCAGTGTCGACAGCTTTAGCTCCTACGAGCAGTACGTC.

The CDR3 region has the DNA TGTGCCAGCAGTTACTACTATGGCTACACCTTC. Its protein is CASSYYYGYTF. The rearrangement links TRBV28 to TRBJ1-2; no reliable D call. The length of the CDR3 is 11 residues. Germline V gene lookup returns CDR1 MDHEN and CDR2 SYDVKM. V was trimmed by 4 bases and J by 3 bases, leaving 3 bases between them.

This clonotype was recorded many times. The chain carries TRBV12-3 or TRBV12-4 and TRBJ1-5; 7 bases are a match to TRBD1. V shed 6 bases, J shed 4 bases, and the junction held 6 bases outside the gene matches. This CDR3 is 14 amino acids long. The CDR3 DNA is TGTGCCAGCAGCCTCCAGGGGGTTAATCAGCCCCAGCATTTT. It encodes CASSLQGVNQPQHF.

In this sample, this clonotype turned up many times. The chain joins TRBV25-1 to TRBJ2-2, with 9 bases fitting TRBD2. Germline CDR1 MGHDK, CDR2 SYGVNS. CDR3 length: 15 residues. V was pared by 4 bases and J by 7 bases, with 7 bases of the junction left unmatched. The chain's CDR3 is CASSALAGTSGELFF. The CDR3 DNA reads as TGTGCCAGCAGTGCCCTAGCGGGGACTAGCGGGGAGCTGTTTTTT. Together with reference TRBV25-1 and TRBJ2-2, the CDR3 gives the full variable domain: EADIYQTPRYLVIGTGKKITLECSQTMGHDKMYWYQQDPGMELHLIHYSYGVNSTEKGDLSSESTVSRIRTEHFPLTLESARPSHTSQYLCASSALAGTSGELFFGEGSRLTVL.

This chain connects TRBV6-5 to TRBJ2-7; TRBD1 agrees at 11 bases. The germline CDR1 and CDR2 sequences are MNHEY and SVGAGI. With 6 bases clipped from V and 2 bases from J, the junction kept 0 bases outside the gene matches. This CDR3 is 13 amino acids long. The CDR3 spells CASRGQGAYEQYV. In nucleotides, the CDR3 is TGTGCCAGCAGGGGACAGGGGGCCTACGAGCAGTACGTC.

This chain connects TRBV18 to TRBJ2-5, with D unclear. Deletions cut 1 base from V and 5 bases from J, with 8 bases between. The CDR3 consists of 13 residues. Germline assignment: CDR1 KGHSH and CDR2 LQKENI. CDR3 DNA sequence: TGTGCCAGCTCACCACTCGCTGGGGAGACCCAGTACTTC. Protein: CASSPLAGETQYF.

The CDR3 DNA sequence: TGTGCCAGCAGCTTAGGACGGGGCCAAGAGACCCAGTACTTC. Residues: CASSLGRGQETQYF. The chain recombines TRBV7-3 with TRBJ2-5, with D tentatively TRBD2 (5 bases). The CDR3 runs to 14 residues. With 2 bases removed from V and 1 base from J, the gap between germline ends came to 8 bases. CDR1 SGHTA and CDR2 FQGTGA come from the germline V gene.

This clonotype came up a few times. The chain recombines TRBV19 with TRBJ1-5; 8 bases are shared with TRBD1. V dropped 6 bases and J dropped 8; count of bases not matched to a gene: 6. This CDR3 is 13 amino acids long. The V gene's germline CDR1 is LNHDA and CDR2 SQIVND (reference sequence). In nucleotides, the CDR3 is TGTGCCAGTAGCGGGACAGGAGGGGAGCCCCAGCATTTT. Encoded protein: CASSGTGGEPQHF.

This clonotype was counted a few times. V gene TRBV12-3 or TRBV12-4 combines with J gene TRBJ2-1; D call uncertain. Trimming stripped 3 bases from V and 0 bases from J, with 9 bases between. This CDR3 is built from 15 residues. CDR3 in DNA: TGTGCCAGCAGTTTGAGTAGGAACTCCTACAATGAGCAGTTCTTC. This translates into CASSLSRNSYNEQFF.

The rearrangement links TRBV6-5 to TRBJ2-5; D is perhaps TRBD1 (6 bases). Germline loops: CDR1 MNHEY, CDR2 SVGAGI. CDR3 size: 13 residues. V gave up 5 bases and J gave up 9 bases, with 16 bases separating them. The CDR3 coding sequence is TGTGCCAGCAGTCGCGACAGGCCCGGGTCCCAGTACTTC. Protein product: CASSRDRPGSQYF.

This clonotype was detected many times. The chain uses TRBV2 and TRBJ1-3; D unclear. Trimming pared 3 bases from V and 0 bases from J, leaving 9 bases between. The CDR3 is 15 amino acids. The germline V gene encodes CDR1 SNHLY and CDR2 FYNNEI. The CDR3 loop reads CASSEGGSSGNTIYF. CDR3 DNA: TGTGCCAGCAGTGAGGGCGGCAGCTCTGGAAACACCATATATTTT.

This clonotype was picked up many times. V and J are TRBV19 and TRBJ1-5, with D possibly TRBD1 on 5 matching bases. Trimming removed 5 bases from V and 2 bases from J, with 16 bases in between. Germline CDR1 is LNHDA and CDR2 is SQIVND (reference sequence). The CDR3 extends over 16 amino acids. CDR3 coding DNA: TGTGCCAGTAGTTTGCGGGCCGGAGGGGGCAATCAGCCCCAGCATTTT. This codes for CASSLRAGGGNQPQHF.

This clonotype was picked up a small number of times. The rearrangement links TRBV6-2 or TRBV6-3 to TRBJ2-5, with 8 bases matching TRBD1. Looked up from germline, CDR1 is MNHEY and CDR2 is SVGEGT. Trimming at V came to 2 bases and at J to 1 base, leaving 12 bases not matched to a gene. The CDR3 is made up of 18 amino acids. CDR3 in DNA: TGTGCCAGCAGTTACGGCCGCAGGGGGCGAAGTCTCCAAGAGACCCAGTACTTC. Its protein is CASSYGRRGRSLQETQYF.